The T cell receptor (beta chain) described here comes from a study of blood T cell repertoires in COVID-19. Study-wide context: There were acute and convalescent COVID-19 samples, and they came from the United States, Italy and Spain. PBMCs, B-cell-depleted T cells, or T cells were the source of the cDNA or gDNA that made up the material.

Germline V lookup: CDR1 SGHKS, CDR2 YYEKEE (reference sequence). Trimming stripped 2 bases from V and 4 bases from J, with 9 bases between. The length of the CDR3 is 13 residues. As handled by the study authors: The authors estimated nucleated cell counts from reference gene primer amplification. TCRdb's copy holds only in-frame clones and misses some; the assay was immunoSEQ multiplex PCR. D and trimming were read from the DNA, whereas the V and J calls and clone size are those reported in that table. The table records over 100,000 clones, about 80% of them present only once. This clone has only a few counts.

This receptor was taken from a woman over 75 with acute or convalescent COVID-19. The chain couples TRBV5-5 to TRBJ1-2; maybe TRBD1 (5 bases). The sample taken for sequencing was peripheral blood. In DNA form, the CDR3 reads TGTGCCAGCAGCTTTACAGGTTCCTATGGCTACACCTTC. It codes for CASSFTGSYGYTF.